One sample yielded the 5 T cell receptor beta chains listed below, sequenced in a study of T cell repertoires in cytomegalovirus infection. TCRdb used MiXCR to reprocess the reads, holding one entry per CDR3 protein. The sample contains about 680,000 distinct CDR3 sequences, around 24% of which appear only once. Sequenced: CD8+ T cells from PBMCs. The receptor set was obtained from a human donor in good health (CMV status not recorded). Some clones in this sample may be carry-over from other donors' samples.

This clonotype was recorded at least ten times. This chain links TRBV7-9 with TRBJ2-7, with no clear D. Trimming stripped 2 bases from V and 5 bases from J, with 7 bases between. CDR1 is SEHNR, CDR2 FQNEAQ, per germline (reference sequence). CDR3 length equals 12 residues. CDR3 coding DNA: TGTGCCAGCAGCTTAAGGGTAGACGAGCAGTACTTC. It codes for CASSLRVDEQYF.

Comments on this clonotype: Just one base apart from a much larger clone, this may be a read error. The rearrangement joins TRBV7-2 to TRBJ2-3, with D hard to call. The V and J ends lost 2 bases and 2 bases respectively, with 11 bases between them. CDR1 and CDR2 (germline): SGHTA, FQGNSA. The CDR3 extends over 15 amino acids. The DNA for the CDR3 is TGTGCCAGCAGCTTAAATACGGCGAACACAGATACGCAGTATTTT. Translating gives CASSLNTANTDTQYF.

In this sample, this clonotype turned up many times. The chain has TRBV10-3 and TRBJ2-3; 7 bases are a match to TRBD2. This CDR3 has 11 amino acids. V shed 8 bases, J shed 4 bases, and the junction held 0 bases outside the gene matches. Per the germline V gene, CDR1 is ENHRY and CDR2 is SYGVKD. The CDR3 coding sequence is TGTGCCATCGGGGGGGCAGATACGCAGTATTTT. Translation: CAIGGADTQYF.

This clonotype was counted only a few times. This rearrangement joins TRBV25-1 to TRBJ2-5; TRBD1 matches at 8 bases. Germline V gene sequence: CDR1 MGHDK, CDR2 SYGVNS. CDR3 length: 15 amino acids. After removal of 4 bases from V and 4 bases from J, the junction contained 8 bases not matched to a gene. The DNA for the CDR3 is TGTGCCAGCAGTGGCCCGGACAGGGTGTTAGAGACCCAGTACTTC. Residues: CASSGPDRVLETQYF.

The chain has TRBV14 and TRBJ1-1; tentative D call: TRBD1 (5 bases). The germline V gene encodes CDR1 SGHDN and CDR2 FVKESK. CDR3 length: 15 residues. V gave up 4 bases and J gave up 0 bases, with 12 bases separating them. The CDR3 DNA follows: TGTGCCAGCAGCCGGTCCAGGGACGTGAACACTGAAGCTTTCTTT. As protein: CASSRSRDVNTEAFF.